This T cell receptor (beta chain) was sequenced for a study of radiotherapy plus CTLA-4 blockade in lung cancer. On the study more broadly: Objective response was observed in around a sixth of patients, and disease control in less than 35%.

TCRdb's copy holds only in-frame clones and misses some; the assay was immunoSEQ multiplex PCR. This sample carries tens of thousands of clones, more than 70% of them seen once, and the ten largest clones take around 10%. The V gene's germline CDR1 is MDHEN and CDR2 SYDVKM. The length of the CDR3 is 16 residues. V lost 4 bases, J lost 4 bases, and 6 bases stayed unmatched. The receptor was derived from a human donor with non-small cell lung cancer who had stable disease on radiotherapy plus ipilimumab. Sequencing was performed on peripheral blood, taken from a patient treated with radiotherapy plus ipilimumab. The genes are TRBV28 and TRBJ1-4, with 10 bases matching TRBD1. CDR3 in amino acids: CASSWGTGAFNEKLFF. The CDR3 DNA follows: TGTGCCAGCAGTTGGGGGACAGGGGCATTTAATGAAAAACTGTTTTTT.